A single sample gave rise to the 6 T cell receptor beta chains below, sequenced in a study of T cell responses to AZD1222 COVID-19 vaccine (TCRdb year 2021). Receptors were amplified or captured by the immunoSEQ multiplex PCR assay. TCRdb carries this immuneACCESS record with in-frame sequences only. Its versions omit some clonotypes, under half of them owing to an unresolved V gene in the studies checked, with the rest unexplained. The sample records 180,000 or so clones, 88% of which are singletons. The ten most abundant clones make up roughly 27% of the sample. The time point label on this specimen signifies: about 28 days (+/-7) after the second vaccine dose. This sample comprised peripheral blood, obtained 28 days after the second AZD1222 dose. The origin of the receptors is an adult who received the AZD1222 COVID-19 vaccine.

The gene calls are TRBV12-3 or TRBV12-4 and TRBJ2-7; 8 nucleotides line up with TRBD2. V trimming: 4 bases; J trimming: 5 bases; junction bases outside the gene matches: 4. The CDR3 covers 13 residues. This CDR3 reads CASSWGAGDEQYF. Written as DNA, the CDR3 is TGTGCCAGCAGTTGGGGAGCGGGGGACGAGCAGTACTTC.

The rearrangement uses TRBV7-8 and TRBJ1-1, with D uncertain. The CDR3 is 13 amino acids. Germline V gives CDR1 SGHVS, CDR2 FQNEAQ. Deletions cut 2 bases from V and 4 bases from J, with 8 bases between. The CDR3 loop reads CASSLSGATEAFF. CDR3 sequence (DNA): TGTGCCAGCAGCTTATCAGGCGCCACTGAAGCTTTCTTT.

The rearrangement links TRBV5-6 to TRBJ1-4, with D hard to call. V was pared by 0 bases and J by 3 bases, with 9 bases between. Germline V lookup: CDR1 SGHDT, CDR2 YYEEEE. CDR3 length equals 15 residues. CDR3 DNA sequence: TGTGCCAGCAGCTTGGCCACAAGCCCTAATGAAAAACTGTTTTTT. This translates into CASSLATSPNEKLFF.

V usage is TRBV3-1 (or the pseudogene TRBV3-2) and J usage is TRBJ1-2; D remains unclear. Germline V lookup: CDR1 LGHDT, CDR2 YNNKEL (reference sequence). This CDR3 contains 13 residues. V was trimmed by 1 base and J by 5 bases, leaving 8 bases between them. CDR3 loop: CASSQGGGYGYTF. For the CDR3, the DNA is TGTGCCAGCAGCCAAGGGGGAGGGTATGGCTACACCTTC.

The chain has TRBV7-9 and TRBJ1-4; a weak D match, TRBD1 (5 bases). V gave up 5 bases and J gave up 8 bases, with 15 bases separating them. CDR3 length equals 14 residues. Germline V gene lookup returns CDR1 SEHNR and CDR2 FQNEAQ (reference sequence). The CDR3 is CASSPGGSREKLFF. The DNA of the CDR3 is TGTGCCAGCAGCCCGGGGGGTAGTAGGGAAAAACTGTTTTTT.

The rearrangement uses TRBV21-1 and TRBJ1-1; the tabulated D call, TRBD1, remains unverified against the DNA. TRBV21-1 is a pseudogene. The length of the CDR3 is 15 residues. CDR3 region: CASSKGTRTSTEAFF. In nucleotides, the CDR3 is TGTGCCAGCAGCAAAGGGACGCGGACATCCACTGAAGCTTTCTTT.